This TCR beta chain was identified during a study of control samples from healthy donors and cancer patients. Per germline, CDR1 KGHSH and CDR2 LQKENI. V dropped 2 bases and J dropped 2; count of bases not matched to a gene: 2. This CDR3 region has 17 residues. TCRdb's copy holds only in-frame clones and misses some; the assay was immunoSEQ multiplex PCR. The sample lists around 26,000 clones; roughly 80% were seen once. The V gene is TRBV18, the J gene TRBJ2-6; TRBD1 matches at 11 bases. Material for sequencing was PBMCs. The receptor was isolated from a man aged 55-75 years with colorectal cancer. The CDR3 sequence is CASSPGTGGPGANVLTF. CDR3 bases: TGTGCCAGCTCACCAGGGACAGGGGGACCTGGGGCCAACGTCCTGACTTTC.